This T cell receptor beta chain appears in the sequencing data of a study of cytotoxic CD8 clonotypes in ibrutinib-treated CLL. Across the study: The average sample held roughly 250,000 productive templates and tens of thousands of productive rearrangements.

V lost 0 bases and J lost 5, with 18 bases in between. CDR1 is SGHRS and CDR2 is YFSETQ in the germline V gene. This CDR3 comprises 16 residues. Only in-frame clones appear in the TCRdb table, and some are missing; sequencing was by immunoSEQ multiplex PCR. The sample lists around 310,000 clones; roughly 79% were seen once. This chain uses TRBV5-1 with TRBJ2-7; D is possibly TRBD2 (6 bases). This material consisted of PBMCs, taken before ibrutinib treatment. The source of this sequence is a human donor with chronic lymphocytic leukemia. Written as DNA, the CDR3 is TGCGCCAGCAGCTTGGCCTTCTCTGGGGCGGGGAACGAGCAGTACTTC. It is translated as CASSLAFSGAGNEQYF.